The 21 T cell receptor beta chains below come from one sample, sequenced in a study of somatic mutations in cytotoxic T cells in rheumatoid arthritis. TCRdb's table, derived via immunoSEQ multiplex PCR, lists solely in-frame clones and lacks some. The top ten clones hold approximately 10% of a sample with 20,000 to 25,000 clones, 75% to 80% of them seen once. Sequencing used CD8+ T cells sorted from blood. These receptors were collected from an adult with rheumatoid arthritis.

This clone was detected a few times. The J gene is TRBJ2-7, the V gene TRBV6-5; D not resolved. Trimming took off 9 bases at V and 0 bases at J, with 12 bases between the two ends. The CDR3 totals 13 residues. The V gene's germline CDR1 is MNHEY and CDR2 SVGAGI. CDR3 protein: CASGYNPSYEQYF. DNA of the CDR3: TGTGCCAGTGGATACAACCCCTCCTACGAGCAGTACTTC.

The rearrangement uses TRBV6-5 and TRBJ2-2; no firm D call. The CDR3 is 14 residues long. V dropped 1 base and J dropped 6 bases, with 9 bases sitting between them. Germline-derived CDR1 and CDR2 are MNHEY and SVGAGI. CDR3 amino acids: CASSYFEWAGELFF. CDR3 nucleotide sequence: TGTGCCAGCAGTTACTTCGAGTGGGCCGGGGAGCTGTTTTTT.

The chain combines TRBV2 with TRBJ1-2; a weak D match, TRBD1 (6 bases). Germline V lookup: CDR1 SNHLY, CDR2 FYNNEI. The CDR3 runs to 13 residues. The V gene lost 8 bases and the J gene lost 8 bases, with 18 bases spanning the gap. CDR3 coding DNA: TGTGCCAGCCGCTGGACAGCTGAGGGGGGCTACACCTTC. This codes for CASRWTAEGGYTF.

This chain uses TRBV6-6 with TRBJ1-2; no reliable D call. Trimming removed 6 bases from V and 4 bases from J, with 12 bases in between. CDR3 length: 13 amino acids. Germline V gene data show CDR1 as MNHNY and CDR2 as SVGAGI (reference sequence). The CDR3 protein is CASSGDLVYGYTF. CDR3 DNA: TGTGCCAGCAGCGGGGATTTGGTCTATGGCTACACCTTC.

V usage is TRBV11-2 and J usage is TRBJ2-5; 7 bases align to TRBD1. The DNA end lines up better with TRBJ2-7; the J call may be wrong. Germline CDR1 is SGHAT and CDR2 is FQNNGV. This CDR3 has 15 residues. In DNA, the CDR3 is TGTGCCAGCAGGCTCAGGACAGGAGCGTCCTACGAGCAGTACTTC. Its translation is CASRLRTGASYEQYF.

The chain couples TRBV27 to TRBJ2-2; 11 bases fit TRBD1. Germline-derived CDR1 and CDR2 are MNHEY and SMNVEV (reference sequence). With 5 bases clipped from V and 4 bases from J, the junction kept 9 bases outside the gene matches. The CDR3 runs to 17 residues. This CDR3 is CASSPLSGTGGTGELFF. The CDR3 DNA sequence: TGTGCCAGCAGTCCCCTCTCCGGGACAGGGGGCACCGGGGAGCTGTTTTTT.

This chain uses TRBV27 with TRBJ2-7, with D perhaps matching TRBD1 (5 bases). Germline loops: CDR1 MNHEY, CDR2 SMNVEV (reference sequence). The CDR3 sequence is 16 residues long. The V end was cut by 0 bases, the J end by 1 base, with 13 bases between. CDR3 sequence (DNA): TGTGCCAGCAGTTTATCTATGGACACGGTTTCCTACGAGCAGTACTTC. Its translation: CASSLSMDTVSYEQYF.

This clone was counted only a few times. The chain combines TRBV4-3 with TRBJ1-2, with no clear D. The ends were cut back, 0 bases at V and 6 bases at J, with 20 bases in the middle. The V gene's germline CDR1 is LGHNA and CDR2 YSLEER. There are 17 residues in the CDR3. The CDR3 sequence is CASSQEAARGRKNGYTF. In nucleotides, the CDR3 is TGCGCCAGCAGCCAAGAAGCGGCCCGAGGGCGGAAGAATGGCTACACCTTC.

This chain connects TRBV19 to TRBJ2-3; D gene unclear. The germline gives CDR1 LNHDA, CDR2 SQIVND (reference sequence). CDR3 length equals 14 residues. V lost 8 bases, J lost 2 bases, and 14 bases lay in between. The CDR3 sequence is CASGDSALTDTQYF. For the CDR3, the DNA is TGTGCCAGTGGTGATTCCGCCCTCACAGATACGCAGTATTTT.

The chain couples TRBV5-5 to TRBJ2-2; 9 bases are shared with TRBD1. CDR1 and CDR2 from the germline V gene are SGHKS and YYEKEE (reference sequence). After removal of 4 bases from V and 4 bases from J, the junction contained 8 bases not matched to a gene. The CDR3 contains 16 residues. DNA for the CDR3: TGTGCCAGCAGCCACTGGACAGGGGTCCGCACCGGGGAGCTGTTTTTT. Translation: CASSHWTGVRTGELFF.

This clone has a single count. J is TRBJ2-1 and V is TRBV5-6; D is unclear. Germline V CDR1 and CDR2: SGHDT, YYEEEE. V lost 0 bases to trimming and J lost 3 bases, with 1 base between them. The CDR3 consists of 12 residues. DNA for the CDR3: TGTGCCAGCAGCTTGGTCTACAATGAGCAGTTCTTC. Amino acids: CASSLVYNEQFF.

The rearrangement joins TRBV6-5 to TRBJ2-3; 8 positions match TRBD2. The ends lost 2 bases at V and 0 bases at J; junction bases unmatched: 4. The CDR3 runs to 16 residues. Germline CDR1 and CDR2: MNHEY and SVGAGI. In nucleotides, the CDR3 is TGTGCCAGCAGTTACCTACTAGCGGCTAGCACAGATACGCAGTATTTT. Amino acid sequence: CASSYLLAASTDTQYF.

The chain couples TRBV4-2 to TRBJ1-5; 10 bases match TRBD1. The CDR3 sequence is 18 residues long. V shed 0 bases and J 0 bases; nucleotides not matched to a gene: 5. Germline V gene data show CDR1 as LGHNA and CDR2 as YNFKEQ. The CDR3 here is CASSQERQGAYSNQPQHF. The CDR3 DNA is TGTGCCAGCAGCCAAGAAAGACAGGGGGCCTATAGCAATCAGCCCCAGCATTTT.

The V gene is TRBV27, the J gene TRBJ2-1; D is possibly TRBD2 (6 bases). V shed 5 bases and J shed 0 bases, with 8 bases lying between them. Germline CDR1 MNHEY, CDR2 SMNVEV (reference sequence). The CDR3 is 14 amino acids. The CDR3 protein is CASSPGSSYNEQFF. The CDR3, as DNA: TGTGCCAGCAGTCCCGGGAGCTCCTACAATGAGCAGTTCTTC.

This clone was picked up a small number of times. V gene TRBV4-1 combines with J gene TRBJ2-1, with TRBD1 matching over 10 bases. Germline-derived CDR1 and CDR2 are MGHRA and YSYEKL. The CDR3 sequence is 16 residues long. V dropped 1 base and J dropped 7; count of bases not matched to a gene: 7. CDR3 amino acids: CASSQATGGNRNEQFF. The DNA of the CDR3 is TGCGCCAGCAGCCAAGCGACAGGGGGCAATCGGAATGAGCAGTTCTTC.

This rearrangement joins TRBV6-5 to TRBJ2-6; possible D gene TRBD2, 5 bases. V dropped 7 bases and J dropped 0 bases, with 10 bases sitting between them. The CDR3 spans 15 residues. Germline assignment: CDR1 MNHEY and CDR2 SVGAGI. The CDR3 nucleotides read TGTGCCAGCAAGGGAGAGTTCTCTGGGGCCAACGTCCTGACTTTC. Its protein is CASKGEFSGANVLTF.

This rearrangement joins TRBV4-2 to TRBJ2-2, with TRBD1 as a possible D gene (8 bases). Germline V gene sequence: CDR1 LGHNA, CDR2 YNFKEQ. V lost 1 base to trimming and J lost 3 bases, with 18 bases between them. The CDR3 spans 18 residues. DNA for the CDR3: TGTGCCAGCAGCCAAGGTCTACAGGGGGGGATGGACACCGGGGAGCTGTTTTTT. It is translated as CASSQGLQGGMDTGELFF.

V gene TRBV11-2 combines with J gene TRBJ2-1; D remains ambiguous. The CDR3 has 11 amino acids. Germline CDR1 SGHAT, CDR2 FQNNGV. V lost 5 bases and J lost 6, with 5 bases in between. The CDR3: CASSSRNEQFF. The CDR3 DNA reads TGTGCCAGCAGCAGCCGCAATGAGCAGTTCTTC.

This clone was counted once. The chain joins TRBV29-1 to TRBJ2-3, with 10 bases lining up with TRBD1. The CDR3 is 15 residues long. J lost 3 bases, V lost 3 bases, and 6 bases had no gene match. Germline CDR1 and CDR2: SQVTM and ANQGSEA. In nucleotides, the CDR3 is TGCAGCGTTGATGGGACAGGGGACGGGACAGATACGCAGTATTTT. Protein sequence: CSVDGTGDGTDTQYF.

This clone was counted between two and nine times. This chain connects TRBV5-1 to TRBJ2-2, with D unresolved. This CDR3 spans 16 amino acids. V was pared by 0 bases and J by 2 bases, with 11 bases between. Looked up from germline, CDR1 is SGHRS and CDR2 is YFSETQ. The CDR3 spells CASSLGVNTNTGELFF. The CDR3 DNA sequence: TGCGCCAGCAGCTTGGGAGTGAATACAAACACCGGGGAGCTGTTTTTT.

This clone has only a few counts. The CDR3 coding sequence is TGTGCCAGCAGCCCTGACAGTCCCGGGGAGCTGTTTTTT. Amino acids: CASSPDSPGELFF. The chain uses TRBV7-9 and TRBJ2-2; D possibly corresponds to TRBD1 (5 bases). Germline V gene data show CDR1 as SEHNR and CDR2 as FQNEAQ (reference sequence). The CDR3 loop spans 13 amino acids. Trimming took off 5 bases at V and 6 bases at J, with 10 bases between the two ends.